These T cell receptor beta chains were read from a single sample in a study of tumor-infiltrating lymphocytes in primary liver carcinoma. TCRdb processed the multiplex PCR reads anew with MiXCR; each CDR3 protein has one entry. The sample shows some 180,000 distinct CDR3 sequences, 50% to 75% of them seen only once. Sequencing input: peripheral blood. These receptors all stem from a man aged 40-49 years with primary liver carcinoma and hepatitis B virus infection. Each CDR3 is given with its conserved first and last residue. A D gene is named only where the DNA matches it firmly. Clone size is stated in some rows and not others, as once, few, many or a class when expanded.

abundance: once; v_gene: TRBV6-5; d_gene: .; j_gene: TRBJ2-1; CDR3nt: TGTGCCAGCAGTTTGAGGGAGGACTACAATGAGCAGTTCTTC; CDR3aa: CASSLREDYNEQFF
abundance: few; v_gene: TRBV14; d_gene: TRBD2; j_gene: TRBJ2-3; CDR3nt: TGTGCCAGCAGCCAAGAGGGCGGGAGATTCTACACAGATACGCAGTATTTT; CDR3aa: CASSQEGGRFYTDTQYF
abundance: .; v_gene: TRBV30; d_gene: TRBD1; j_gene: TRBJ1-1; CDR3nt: TGTGCCTGGAGTAGGGACAGGGGCACTGAAGCTTTCTTT; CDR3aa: CAWSRDRGTEAFF
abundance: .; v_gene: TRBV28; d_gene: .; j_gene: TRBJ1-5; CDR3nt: TGTGCCAGCAGTTTAGGTTCGGAAGGGATCAATCAGCCCCAGCATTTT; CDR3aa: CASSLGSEGINQPQHF
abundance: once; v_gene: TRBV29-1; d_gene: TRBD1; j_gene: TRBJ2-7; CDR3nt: TGCAGCGTTAAGACAGGGGGAACCTACGAGAAGTACTTC; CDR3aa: CSVKTGGTYEKYF
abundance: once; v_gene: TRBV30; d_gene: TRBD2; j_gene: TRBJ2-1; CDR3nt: TGTGCCTGGACAGCGGGACTAGACTCATACAATGAGCAGTTCTTC; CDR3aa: CAWTAGLDSYNEQFF
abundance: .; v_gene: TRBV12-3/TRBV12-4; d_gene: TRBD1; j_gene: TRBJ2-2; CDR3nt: TGTGCCAGCAGCCCTCAGGGGGCCCTAGGCCCCGGGGAGCTGTTTTTT; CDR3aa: CASSPQGALGPGELFF
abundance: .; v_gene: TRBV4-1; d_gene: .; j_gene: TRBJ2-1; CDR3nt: TGCGCCAGCAGCTCCGCCCCCTACAATGAGCAGTTCTTC; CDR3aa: CASSSAPYNEQFF
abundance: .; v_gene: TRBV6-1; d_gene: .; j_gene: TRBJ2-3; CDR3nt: TGTGCCAGCAGTGAAACGCTCGAGGGGGGAAAAGCTACGCAGTATTTT; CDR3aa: CASSETLEGGKATQYF
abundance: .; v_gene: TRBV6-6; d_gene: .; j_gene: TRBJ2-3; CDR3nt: TGTGCCAGCAGTTACGGAGGCTACACAGATACGCAGTATTTT; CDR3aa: CASSYGGYTDTQYF
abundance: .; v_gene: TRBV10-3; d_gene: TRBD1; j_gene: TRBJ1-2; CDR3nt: TGTGCCATCGGGGACAGGGTGACTAGCTACACCTTC; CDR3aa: CAIGDRVTSYTF
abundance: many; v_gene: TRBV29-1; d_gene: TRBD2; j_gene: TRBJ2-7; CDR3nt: TGCAGCGTTGAATTGGGACTAGCGACCGACGAGCAGTACTTC; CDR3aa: CSVELGLATDEQYF
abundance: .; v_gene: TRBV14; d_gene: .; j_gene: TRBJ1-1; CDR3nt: TGTGCCAGCAGCCAAGCCGTCGGAACTGAAGCTTTCTTT; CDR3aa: CASSQAVGTEAFF
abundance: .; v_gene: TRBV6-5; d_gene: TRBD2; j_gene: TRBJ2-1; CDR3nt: TGTGCCAGCAGTTACAGTGGGCTAGCGGGAGTCAATGAGCAGTTCTTC; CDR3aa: CASSYSGLAGVNEQFF
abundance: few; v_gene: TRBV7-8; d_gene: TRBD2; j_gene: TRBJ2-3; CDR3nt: TGTGCCAGCAGCTTAAGGCTAGCGGGAGACGATACGCAGTATTTT; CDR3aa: CASSLRLAGDDTQYF
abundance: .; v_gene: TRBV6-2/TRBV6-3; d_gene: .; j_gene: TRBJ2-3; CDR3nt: TGTGCCAGCGGTCCAGCCTTAAGGTCAGATGCGCAGTATTTT; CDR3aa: CASGPALRSDAQYF
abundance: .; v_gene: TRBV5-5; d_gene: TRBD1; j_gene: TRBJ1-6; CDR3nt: TGTGCCAGCAGCCCTGACAGGGACAACCCTAATTCACCCCTCCACTTT; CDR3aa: CASSPDRDNPNSPLHF
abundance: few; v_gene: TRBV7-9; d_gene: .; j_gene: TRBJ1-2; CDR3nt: TGTGCCAGCAGCTCGGCAGGGTCCTATGGCTACACCTTC; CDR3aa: CASSSAGSYGYTF
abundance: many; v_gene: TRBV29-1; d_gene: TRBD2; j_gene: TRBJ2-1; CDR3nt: TGCAGCGCCGAAGAAGGGACTAGCGGGATGTCGCAGTTCTTC; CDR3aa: CSAEEGTSGMSQFF
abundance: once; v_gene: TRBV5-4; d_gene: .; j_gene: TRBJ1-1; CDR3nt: TGTGCCAGCAGCTTGGCACGGATTGAAGCTTTCTTT; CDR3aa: CASSLARIEAFF
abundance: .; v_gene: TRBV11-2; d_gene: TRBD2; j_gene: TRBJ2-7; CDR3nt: TGCACCAGCAGCTTAGGACTAGCGGGAGCCCTCGAGCAGTACTTC; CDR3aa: CTSSLGLAGALEQYF
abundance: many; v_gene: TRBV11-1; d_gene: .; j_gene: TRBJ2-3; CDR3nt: TGTGCCAGCAGCTTAGCTCTGACAGATACGCAGTATTTT; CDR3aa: CASSLALTDTQYF
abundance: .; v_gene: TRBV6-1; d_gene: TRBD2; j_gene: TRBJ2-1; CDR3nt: TGTGCCAGCAGTGAGGACGGGAGGGCCTCCTACAATGAGCAGTTCTTC; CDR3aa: CASSEDGRASYNEQFF
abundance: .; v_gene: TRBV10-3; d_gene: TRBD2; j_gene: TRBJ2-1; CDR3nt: TGTGCCACAAGACGCCAGCGGGAGGCCTTCAATGAGCAGTTCTTC; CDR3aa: CATRRQREAFNEQFF
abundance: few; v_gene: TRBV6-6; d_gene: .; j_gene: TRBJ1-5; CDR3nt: TGTGCCAGCAGTACTTACCAGGACAATCAGCCCCAGCATTTT; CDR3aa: CASSTYQDNQPQHF
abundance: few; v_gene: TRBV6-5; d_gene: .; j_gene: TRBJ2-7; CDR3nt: TGTGCCAGCAGTTACTCAGCGGACGGCTACGAGCAGTACTTC; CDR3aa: CASSYSADGYEQYF
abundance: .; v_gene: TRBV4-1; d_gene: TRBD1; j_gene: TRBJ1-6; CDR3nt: TGCGCCAGCAGCCACCCCGGACAGGGGGGGAATTCACCCCTCCACTTT; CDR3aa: CASSHPGQGGNSPLHF
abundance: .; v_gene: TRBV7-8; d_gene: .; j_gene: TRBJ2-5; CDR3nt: TGTGCCAGCAGCTTAGCTCAAAAGGAGACCCAGTACTTC; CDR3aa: CASSLAQKETQYF
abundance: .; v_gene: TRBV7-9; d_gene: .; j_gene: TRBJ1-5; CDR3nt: TGTGCCAGCAGCTTGGGGGCCGGGAGGAGCAATCAGCCCCAGCATTTT; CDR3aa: CASSLGAGRSNQPQHF
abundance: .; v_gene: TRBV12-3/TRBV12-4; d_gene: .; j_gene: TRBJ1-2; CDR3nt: TGTGCCAGCAGTTTTTCCCCTGCGGATGGCTACACCTTC; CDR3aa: CASSFSPADGYTF
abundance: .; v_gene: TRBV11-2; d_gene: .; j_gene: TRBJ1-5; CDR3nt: TGTGTCAGCAGCTTAGCCGGGGGTTATGGAAATCAGCCCCAGCAATTT; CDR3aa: CVSSLAGGYGNQPQQF
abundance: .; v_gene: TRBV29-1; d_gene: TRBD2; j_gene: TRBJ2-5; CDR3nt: TGCAGCGTTGGGCCTAGCGGGAGGGCCTGGCAAGAGACCCAGTACTTC; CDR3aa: CSVGPSGRAWQETQYF
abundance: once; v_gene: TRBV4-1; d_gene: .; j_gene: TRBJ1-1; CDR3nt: TGCGCCAGCAGCCAAGTGGAGGCCTTTGAAGCTTTATTT; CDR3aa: CASSQVEAFEALF
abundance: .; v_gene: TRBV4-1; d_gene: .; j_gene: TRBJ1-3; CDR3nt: TGCGCCGGCAGCCAGACAGTGGTCTCTGGAAACACCATATATTTT; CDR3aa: CAGSQTVVSGNTIYF
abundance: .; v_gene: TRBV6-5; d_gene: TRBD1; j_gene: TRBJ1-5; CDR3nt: TGTGCCAGCAGAAAACAGGGGACCAACCTAAATAGCAATCAGCCCCAGCATTTT; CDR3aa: CASRKQGTNLNSNQPQHF
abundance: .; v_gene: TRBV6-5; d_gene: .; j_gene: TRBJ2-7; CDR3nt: TGTGCCAGCAGTTACCAGTCAACCCCTCACGAGCAGTACTTC; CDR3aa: CASSYQSTPHEQYF
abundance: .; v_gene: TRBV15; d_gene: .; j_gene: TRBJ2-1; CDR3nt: TGTGCCACCAGCAGAGATAGGGATCCCTCCTACAATGAGCAGTTCTTC; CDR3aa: CATSRDRDPSYNEQFF
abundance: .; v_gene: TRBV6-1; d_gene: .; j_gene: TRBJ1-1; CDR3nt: TGTGCCAGCAGTGCGTTCCCCTCCCTAACTGAAGCTTTCTTT; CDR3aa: CASSAFPSLTEAFF
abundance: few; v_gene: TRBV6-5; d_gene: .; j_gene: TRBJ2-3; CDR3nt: TGTGCCAGCAGTTCCCATTTACAGGGTGTGACAGATACGCAGTATTTT; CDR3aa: CASSSHLQGVTDTQYF
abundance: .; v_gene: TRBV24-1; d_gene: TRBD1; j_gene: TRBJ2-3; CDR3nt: TGTGCCACCAGTGACCCACAGGGGGCAAGCACAGATACGCAGTATTTT; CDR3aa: CATSDPQGASTDTQYF
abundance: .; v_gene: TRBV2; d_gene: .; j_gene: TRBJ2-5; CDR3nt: TGTGCCAGCAGTGAGGTTAGGCAGGGAGGTGAGCATTACTTC; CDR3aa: CASSEVRQGGEHYF
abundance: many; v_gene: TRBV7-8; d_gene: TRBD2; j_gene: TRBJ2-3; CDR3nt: TGTGCCAGCAGCTTAGCGGCGGGGGTAGCTCAGGCCACGCAGTATTTT; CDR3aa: CASSLAAGVAQATQYF
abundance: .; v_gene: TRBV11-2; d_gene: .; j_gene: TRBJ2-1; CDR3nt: TGTACCAGCAGCTCCGCCGGGACTGGGTACGAGCAGTTCTTC; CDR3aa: CTSSSAGTGYEQFF
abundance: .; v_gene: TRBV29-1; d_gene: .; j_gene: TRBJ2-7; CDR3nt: TGCTGCATGTCACAATTTAACTACGAGCAGTACTTC; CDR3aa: CCMSQFNYEQYF
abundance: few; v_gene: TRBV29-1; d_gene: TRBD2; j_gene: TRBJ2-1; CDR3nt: TGCAGCGTGATGGGACTAGCGGGACTCCTCTCCTACAATGAGCAGTTCTTC; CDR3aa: CSVMGLAGLLSYNEQFF
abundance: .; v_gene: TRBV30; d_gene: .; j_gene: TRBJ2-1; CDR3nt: TGTGCCTGGAGTAGCGGCCGATACAATGAGCAGTTCTTC; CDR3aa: CAWSSGRYNEQFF
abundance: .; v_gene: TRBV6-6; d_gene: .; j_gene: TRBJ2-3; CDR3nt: TGTGCCAGGAGTTACTTCCAGTCAGATACGCAGTATTTT; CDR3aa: CARSYFQSDTQYF
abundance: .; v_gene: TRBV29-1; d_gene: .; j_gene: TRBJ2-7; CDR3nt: TGCAGCGGGATAGGCAGGGCGAACGAGCAGTACTTC; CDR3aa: CSGIGRANEQYF
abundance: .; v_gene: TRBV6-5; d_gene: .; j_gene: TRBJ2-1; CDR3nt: TGTGCCAGCAGTCACTTTGGAGGGCCGGGGTCGAATGAGCAGTTCTTC; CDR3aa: CASSHFGGPGSNEQFF
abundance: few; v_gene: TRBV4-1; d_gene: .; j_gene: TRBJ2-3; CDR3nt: TGCGCCAGCAGCCAAGATCCCTTATCAAATACGCAGTATTTT; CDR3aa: CASSQDPLSNTQYF